This TCR beta chain is drawn from a study of CD8 T cells in Susac syndrome. CDR1 is SEHNR, CDR2 FQNEAQ, per germline (reference sequence). The length of the CDR3 is 13 residues. Trimming took 6 bases from V and 2 from J, leaving 11 bases between them. The controls, all healthy donors, were matched for age and sex. RNA amounts of about 0.5 to 1 ug underwent reverse transcription with random hexamers. immunoSEQ multiplex PCR amplified TCR beta CDR3 across 54 Vbeta, 13 Jbeta. TCRdb re-analysed the immunoSEQ multiplex PCR reads in MiXCR, keeping a single row per CDR3 protein. This sample has 120,000 to 150,000 distinct CDR3 sequences, with roughly 94% found just once.

The receptor was derived from a human donor in good health. The sequenced material came from CD4+ T cells from PBMCs. This sequence joins TRBV7-9 and TRBJ2-7; tentative D call: TRBD2 (6 bases). The CDR3, as DNA: TGTGCCAGCAGTTGGGACTCCCCCTACGAGCAGTACTTC. Translated: CASSWDSPYEQYF.